This TCR beta chain was found in a study of human T cells and chemical hapten exposure. The time point denotes: pre-sensitization, week 0. The treatment denotes: therapeutic diphenylcyclopropenone sensitization with weekly scalp DPC. The CDR3 is made up of 14 amino acids. Per germline, CDR1 SGHRS and CDR2 YFSETQ. Trimming left V 0 bases short and J 5 bases short, with 10 bases between. This clonotype was counted between two and nine times. Attachment of unique molecular identifiers to individual cDNA molecules was performed in the library. TCRdb re-analysed the RACE reads in MiXCR, keeping a single row per CDR3 protein. In the table there are 89,000 or so distinct CDR3 sequences, roughly 8.5% of which are singletons.

Here the sequenced sample was whole blood, taken in connection with sensitization to the hapten diphenylcyclopropenone (DPC). The receptor was derived from a man in his forties with alopecia areata. Some clones in this sample may be carry-over from other donors' samples. The chain uses TRBV5-1 and TRBJ2-3; tentatively, D is TRBD2 (5 bases). Here the CDR3 DNA reads TGCGCCAGCAGCTTGGGACCCGGGGAAGATACGCAGTATTTT. Encoded protein: CASSLGPGEDTQYF.